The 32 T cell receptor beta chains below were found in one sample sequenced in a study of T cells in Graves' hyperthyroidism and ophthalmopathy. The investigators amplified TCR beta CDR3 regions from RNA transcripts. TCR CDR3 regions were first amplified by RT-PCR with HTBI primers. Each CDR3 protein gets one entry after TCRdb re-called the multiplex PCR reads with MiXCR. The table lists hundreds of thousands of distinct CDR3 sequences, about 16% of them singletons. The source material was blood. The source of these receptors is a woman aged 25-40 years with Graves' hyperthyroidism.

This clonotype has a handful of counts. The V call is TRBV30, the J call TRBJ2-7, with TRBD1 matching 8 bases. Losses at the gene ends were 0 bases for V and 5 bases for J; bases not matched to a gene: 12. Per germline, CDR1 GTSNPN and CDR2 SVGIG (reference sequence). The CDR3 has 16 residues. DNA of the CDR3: TGTGCCTGGAGTGTTGCTTTGGCAGGGGGCAGAAACGAGCAGTACTTC. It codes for CAWSVALAGGRNEQYF.

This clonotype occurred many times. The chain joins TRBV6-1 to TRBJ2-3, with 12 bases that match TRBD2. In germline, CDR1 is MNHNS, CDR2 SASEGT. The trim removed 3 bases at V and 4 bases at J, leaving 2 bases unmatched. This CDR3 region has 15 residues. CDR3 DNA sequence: TGTGCCAGCAGTGAGACTAGCGGGAGCGCAGATACGCAGTATTTT. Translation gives CASSETSGSADTQYF.

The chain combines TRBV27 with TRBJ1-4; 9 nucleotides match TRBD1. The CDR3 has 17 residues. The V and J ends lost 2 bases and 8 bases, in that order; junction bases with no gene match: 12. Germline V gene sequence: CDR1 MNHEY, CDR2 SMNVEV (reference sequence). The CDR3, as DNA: TGTGCCAGCAGTTTAGAGTCATCCGGGACAGGGAACGAAAAACTGTTTTTT. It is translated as CASSLESSGTGNEKLFF. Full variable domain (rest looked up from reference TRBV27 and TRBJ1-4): EAQVTQNPRYLITVTGKKLTVTCSQNMNHEYMSWYRQDPGLGLRQIYYSMNVEVTDKGDVPEGYKVSRKEKRNFPLILESPSPNQTSLYFCASSLESSGTGNEKLFFGSGTQLSVL.

The DNA for the CDR3 is TGTGCCAGCAGCTTAGATCCCCCTCAGGGTACGAACACTGAAGCTTTCTTT. This translates into CASSLDPPQGTNTEAFF. V gene TRBV11-2 combines with J gene TRBJ1-1; a weak D match, TRBD1 (5 bases). The ends were cut back, 0 bases at V and 1 base at J, with 15 bases in the middle. Germline loops: CDR1 SGHAT, CDR2 FQNNGV. CDR3 length: 17 amino acids.

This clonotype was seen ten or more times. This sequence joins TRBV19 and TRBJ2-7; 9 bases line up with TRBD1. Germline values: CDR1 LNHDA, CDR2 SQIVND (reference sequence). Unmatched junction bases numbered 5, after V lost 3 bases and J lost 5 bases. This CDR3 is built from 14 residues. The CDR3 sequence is CASSITGGYDEQYF. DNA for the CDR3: TGTGCCAGTAGTATTACAGGGGGCTACGACGAGCAGTACTTC.

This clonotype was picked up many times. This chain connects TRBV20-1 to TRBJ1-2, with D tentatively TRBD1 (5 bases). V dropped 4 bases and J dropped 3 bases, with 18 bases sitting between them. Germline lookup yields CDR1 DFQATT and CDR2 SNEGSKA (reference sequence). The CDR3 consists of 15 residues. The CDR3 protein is CSATPGGGLDYGYTF. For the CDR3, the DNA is TGCAGTGCTACCCCTGGGGGGGGGTTGGACTATGGCTACACCTTC.

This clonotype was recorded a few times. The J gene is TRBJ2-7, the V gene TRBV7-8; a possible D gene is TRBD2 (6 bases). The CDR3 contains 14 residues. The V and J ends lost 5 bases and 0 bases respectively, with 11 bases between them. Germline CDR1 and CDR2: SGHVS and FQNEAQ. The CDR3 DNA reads TGTGCCAGCAGCCGCGGGACCCTCTCCTACGAGCAGTACTTC. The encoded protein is CASSRGTLSYEQYF.

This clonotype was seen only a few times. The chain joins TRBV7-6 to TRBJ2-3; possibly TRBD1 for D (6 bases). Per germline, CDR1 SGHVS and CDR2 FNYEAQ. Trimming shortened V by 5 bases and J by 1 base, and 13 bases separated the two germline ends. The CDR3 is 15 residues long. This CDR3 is CASSLRDTGTDTQYF. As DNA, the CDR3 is TGTGCCAGCAGCCTCCGGGACACGGGCACAGATACGCAGTATTTT.

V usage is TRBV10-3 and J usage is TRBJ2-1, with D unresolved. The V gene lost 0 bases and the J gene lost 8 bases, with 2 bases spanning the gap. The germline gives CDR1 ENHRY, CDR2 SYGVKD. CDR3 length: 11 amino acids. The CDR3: CAISESYEQFF. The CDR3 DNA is TGTGCCATCAGTGAGTCATATGAGCAGTTCTTC.

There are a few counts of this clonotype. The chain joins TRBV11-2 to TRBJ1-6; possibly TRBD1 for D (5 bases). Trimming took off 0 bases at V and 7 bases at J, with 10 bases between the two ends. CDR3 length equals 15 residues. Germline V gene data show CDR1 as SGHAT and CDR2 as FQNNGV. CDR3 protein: CASSLDRAVNSPLHF. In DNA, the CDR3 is TGTGCCAGCAGCTTAGACAGGGCCGTAAATTCACCCCTCCACTTT.

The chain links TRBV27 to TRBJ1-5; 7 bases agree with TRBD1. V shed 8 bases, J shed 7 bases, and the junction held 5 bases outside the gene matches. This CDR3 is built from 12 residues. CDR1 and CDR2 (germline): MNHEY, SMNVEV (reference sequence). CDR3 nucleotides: TGTGCCAGCCGACAGGGTTCCCAGCCCCAGCATTTT. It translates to CASRQGSQPQHF.

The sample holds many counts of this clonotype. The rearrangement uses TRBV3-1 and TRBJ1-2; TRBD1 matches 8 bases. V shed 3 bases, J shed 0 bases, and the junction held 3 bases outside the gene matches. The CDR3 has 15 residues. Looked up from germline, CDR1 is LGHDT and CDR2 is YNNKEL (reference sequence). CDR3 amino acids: CASSQDRDPNYGYTF. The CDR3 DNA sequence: TGTGCCAGCAGCCAGGACAGGGATCCTAACTATGGCTACACCTTC.

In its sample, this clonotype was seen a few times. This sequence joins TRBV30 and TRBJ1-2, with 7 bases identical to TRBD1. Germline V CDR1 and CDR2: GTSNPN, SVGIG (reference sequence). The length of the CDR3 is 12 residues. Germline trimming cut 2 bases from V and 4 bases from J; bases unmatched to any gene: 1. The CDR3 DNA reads TGTGCCTGGAGTAGACAGGGCTATGGCTACACCTTC. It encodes CAWSRQGYGYTF.

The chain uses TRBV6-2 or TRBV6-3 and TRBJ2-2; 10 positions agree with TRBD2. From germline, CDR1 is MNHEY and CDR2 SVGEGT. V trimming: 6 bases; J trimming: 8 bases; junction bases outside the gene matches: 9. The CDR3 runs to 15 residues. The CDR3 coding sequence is TGTGCCAGCAGACCCAGCGGGAGGGCCTCTGGGGAGCTGTTTTTT. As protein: CASRPSGRASGELFF.

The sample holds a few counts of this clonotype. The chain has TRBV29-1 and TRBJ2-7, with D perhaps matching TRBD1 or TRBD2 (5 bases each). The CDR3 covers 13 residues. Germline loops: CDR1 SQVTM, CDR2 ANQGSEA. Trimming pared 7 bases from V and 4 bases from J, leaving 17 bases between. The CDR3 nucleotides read TGCAGCGATCATAGGGTGGGGGAATACGAGCAGTACTTC. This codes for CSDHRVGEYEQYF.

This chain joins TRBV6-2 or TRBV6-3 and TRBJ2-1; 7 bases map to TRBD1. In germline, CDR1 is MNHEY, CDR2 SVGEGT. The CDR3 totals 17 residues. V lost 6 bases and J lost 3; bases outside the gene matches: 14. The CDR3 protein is CASRNLPGQLDYNEQFF. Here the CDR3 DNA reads TGTGCCAGCAGAAATCTACCGGGACAGCTGGACTACAATGAGCAGTTCTTC.

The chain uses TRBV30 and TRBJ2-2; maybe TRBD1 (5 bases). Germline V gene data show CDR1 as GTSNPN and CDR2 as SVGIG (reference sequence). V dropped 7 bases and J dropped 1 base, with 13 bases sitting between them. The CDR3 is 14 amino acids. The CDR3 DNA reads TGTGCCTCCGGGTCAGGGTTGAACACCGGGGAGCTGTTTTTT. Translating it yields CASGSGLNTGELFF.

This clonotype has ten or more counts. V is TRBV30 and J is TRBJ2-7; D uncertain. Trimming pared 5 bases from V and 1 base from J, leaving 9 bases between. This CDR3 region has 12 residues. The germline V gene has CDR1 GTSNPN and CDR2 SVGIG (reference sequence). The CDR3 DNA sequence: TGTGCCTGGGTGGGATCTTCCTACGAGCAGTACTTC. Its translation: CAWVGSSYEQYF. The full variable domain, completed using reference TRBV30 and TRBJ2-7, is SQTIHQWPATLVQPVGSPLSLECTVEGTSNPNLYWYRQAAGRGLQLLFYSVGIGQISSEVPQNLSASRPQDRQFILSSKKLLLSDSGFYLCAWVGSSYEQYFGPGTRLTVT.

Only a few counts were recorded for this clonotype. The CDR3 is CASGWGAPQPQHF. In DNA, the CDR3 is TGTGCCAGCGGGTGGGGGGCCCCTCAGCCCCAGCATTTT. The genes are TRBV2 and TRBJ1-5; D perhaps matches TRBD1 (6 bases). Germline CDR1 SNHLY, CDR2 FYNNEI. Trimming removed 8 bases at V and 6 bases at J, with 14 bases between. This CDR3 comprises 13 residues.

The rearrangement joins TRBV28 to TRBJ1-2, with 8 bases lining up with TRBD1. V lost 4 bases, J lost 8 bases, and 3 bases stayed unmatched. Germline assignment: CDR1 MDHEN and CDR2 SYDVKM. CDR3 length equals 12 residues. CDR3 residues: CASSSGTGGYTF. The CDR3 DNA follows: TGTGCCAGCAGTTCCGGGACAGGCGGCTACACCTTC.

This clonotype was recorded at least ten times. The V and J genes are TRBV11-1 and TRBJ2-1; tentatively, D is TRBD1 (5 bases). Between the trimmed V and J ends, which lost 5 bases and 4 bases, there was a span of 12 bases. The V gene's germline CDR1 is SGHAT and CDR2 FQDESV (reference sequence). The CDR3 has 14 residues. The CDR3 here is CASSHRQLYNEQFF. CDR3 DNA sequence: TGTGCCAGCAGCCACAGGCAATTATACAATGAGCAGTTCTTC.

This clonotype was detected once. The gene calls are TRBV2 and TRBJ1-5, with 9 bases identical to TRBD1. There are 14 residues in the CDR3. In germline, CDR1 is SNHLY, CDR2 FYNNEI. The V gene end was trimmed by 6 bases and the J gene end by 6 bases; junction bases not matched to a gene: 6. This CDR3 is CASREGTGIQPQHF. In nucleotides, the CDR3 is TGTGCCAGCAGGGAGGGGACAGGGATTCAGCCCCAGCATTTT.

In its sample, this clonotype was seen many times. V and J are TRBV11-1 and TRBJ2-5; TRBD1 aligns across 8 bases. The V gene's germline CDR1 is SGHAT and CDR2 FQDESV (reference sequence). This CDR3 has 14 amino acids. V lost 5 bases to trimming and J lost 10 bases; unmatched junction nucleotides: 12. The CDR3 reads CASSPGTGGRGQYF. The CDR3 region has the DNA TGTGCCAGCAGCCCCGGGACAGGAGGACGGGGCCAGTACTTC.

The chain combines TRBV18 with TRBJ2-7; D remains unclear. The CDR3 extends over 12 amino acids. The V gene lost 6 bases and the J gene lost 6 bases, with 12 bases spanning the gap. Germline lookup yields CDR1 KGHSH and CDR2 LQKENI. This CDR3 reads CASSLITSEQYF. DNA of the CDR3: TGTGCCAGCTCCCTTATTACAAGCGAGCAGTACTTC.

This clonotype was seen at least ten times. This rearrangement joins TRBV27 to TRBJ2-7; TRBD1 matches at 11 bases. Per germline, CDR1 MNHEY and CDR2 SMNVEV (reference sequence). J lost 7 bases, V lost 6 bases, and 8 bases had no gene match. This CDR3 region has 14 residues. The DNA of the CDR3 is TGTGCCAGCAGGCCGGGACAGGGGGTAGTGGAGCAGTACTTC. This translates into CASRPGQGVVEQYF.

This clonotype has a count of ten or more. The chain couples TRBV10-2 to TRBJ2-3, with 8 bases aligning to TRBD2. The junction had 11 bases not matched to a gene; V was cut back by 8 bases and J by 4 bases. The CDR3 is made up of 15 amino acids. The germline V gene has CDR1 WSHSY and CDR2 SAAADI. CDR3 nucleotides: TGCGCCAGCTTCCTAGGGCGGGAGGAGCCAGATACGCAGTATTTT. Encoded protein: CASFLGREEPDTQYF.

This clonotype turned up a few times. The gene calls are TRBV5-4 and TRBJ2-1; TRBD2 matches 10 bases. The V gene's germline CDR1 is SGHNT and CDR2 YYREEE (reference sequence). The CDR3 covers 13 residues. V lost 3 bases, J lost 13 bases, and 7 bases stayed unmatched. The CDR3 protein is CASSSSSGSGQFF. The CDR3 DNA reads TGTGCCAGCAGCTCTTCTAGCGGGAGCGGTCAGTTCTTC.

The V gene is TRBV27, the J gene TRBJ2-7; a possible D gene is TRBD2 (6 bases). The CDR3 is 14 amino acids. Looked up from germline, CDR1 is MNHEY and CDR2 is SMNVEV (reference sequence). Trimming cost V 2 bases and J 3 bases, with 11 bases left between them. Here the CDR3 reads CASSLMGGGYEQYF. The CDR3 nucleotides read TGTGCCAGCAGTTTAATGGGGGGTGGCTACGAGCAGTACTTC.

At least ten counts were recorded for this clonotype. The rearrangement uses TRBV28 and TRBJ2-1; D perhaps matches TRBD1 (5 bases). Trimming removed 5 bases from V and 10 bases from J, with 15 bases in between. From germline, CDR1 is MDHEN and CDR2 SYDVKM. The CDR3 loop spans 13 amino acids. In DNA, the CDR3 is TGTGCCAGCAGTCTCCAGACAGCTGAGGAGCAGTTCTTC. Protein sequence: CASSLQTAEEQFF.

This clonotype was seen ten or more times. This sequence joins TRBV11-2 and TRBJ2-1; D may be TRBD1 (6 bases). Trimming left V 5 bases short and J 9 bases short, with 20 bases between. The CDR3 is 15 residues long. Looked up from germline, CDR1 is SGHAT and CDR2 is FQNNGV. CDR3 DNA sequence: TGTGCCAGCAGCCCCTGGACAGTAGGACCCGGTGAGCAGTTCTTC. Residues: CASSPWTVGPGEQFF.

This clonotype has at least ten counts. The CDR3 DNA follows: TGTGCCAGCAGTGATGCTCCTGGGAGAAACTATGGCTACACCTTC. This translates into CASSDAPGRNYGYTF. This chain links TRBV2 with TRBJ1-2; D not certain. The ends were cut back, 3 bases at V and 2 bases at J, with 13 bases in the middle. Germline-derived CDR1 and CDR2 are SNHLY and FYNNEI. The CDR3 runs 15 residues. Full variable domain (missing parts from reference TRBV2 and TRBJ1-2): EPEVTQTPSHQVTQMGQEVILRCVPISNHLYFYWYRQILGQKVEFLVSFYNNEISEKSEIFDDQFSVERPDGSNFTLKIRSTKLEDSAMYFCASSDAPGRNYGYTFGSGTRLTVV.

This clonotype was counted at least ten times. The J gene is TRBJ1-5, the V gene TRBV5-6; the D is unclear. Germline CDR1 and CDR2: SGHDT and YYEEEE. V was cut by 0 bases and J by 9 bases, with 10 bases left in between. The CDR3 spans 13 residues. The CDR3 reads CASSLEGSGPQHF. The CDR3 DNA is TGTGCCAGCAGCTTGGAGGGCTCTGGGCCCCAGCATTTT.